Each of the 2 T cell receptor beta chains below was sequenced from the same sample in a study of T cell responses to AZD1222 COVID-19 vaccine. Generated by immunoSEQ multiplex PCR, the TCRdb table keeps only in-frame clones and is missing some. Here the sample spans about 190,000 clones, approximately 92% being singletons. The starting material was peripheral blood, obtained on day 0 of AZD1222 vaccination. These receptors were obtained from an adult in good health.

This rearrangement joins TRBV11-3 to TRBJ2-7, with D perhaps matching TRBD2 (6 bases). The CDR3 is 12 amino acids. Germline V CDR1 and CDR2: SGHNT, YENEEA. Trimming cost V 5 bases and J 2 bases, with 7 bases left between them. In DNA, the CDR3 is TGTGCCAGCAGCCGGGGGACCTACGAGCAGTACTTC. Its protein is CASSRGTYEQYF. Together with reference TRBV11-3 and TRBJ2-7, the CDR3 gives the full variable domain: EAGVVQSPRYKIIEKKQPVAFWCNPISGHNTLYWYLQNLGQGPELLIRYENEEAVDDSQLPKDRFSAERLKGVDSTLKIQPAELGDSAVYLCASSRGTYEQYFGPGTRLTVT.

This rearrangement joins TRBV7-2 to TRBJ1-1, with TRBD1 as a possible D gene (6 bases). Germline CDR1 and CDR2: SGHTA and FQGNSA. This CDR3 has 12 amino acids. V lost 6 bases to trimming and J lost 3 bases, with 8 bases between them. The CDR3 region is CASRYRDTEAFF. The CDR3 DNA reads as TGTGCCAGCAGGTACAGGGACACTGAAGCTTTCTTT. The whole variable domain, remainder taken from reference TRBV7-2 and TRBJ1-1, is GAGVSQSPSNKVTEKGKDVELRCDPISGHTALYWYRQSLGQGLEFLIYFQGNSAPDKSGLPSDRFSAERTGGSVSTLTIQRTQQEDSAVYLCASRYRDTEAFFGQGTRLTVV.